This T cell receptor (beta chain) was recovered during a study of shared clonotypes between healthy human individuals. Study results and limitations: What rarefaction showed was incomplete sorted-subset sequencing despite large depth. Researchers sampled only blood; tissue repertoires likely differ. The authors expected sequencing depth to affect clonotype sharing among donors.

Naive CD8 cells were CD45RO-negative, positively selected for CCR7, excluding terminally differentiated effector memory CD45RA+ cells. This clone was seen just once. Its cognate antigen is unknown. The sorted-subset replicate PCRs were given 200 ng DNA, which is about 29,000 T cell genomes. Sequencing used immunoSEQ multiplex PCR; TCRdb keeps in-frame clones, though not all of them. The data contain about 2 million clones, about 95% of them singletons. The sequence was obtained from a man between 18 and 35 years old in good health. The sample was naive CD8+ T cells sorted from blood.

The CDR3 spells CASSSTGDTQYF. CDR3 sequence (DNA): TGTGCCAGCAGTTCTACGGGGGATACGCAGTATTTT. The V and J genes are TRBV6-5 and TRBJ2-3; D may be TRBD2 (5 bases). The V gene's germline CDR1 is MNHEY and CDR2 SVGAGI. The CDR3 runs 12 residues. The V end lost 4 bases, the J end lost 6 bases, and 8 bases lay between the germline ends.